This entry lists 21 T cell receptor beta chains sequenced from one sample in a study of cytomegalovirus exposure and HLA in healthy donors. The primer mix had 60 Vbeta and 13 Jbeta primers. Assay used: immunoSEQ multiplex PCR; TCRdb lists only in-frame clones, some missing. The table records about 200,000 clones, around 84% of them present only once. Sample: PBMCs. These receptors were obtained from a middle-aged man in good health and CMV-seropositive.

V usage is TRBV29-1 and J usage is TRBJ2-2, with 8 bases fitting TRBD2. CDR1 is SQVTM, CDR2 ANQGSEA, per germline. With 5 bases clipped from V and 2 bases from J, the junction kept 4 bases outside the gene matches. The CDR3 spans 14 residues. The DNA for the CDR3 is TGCAGCGTTAGAGCGGGAGCCAACACCGGGGAGCTGTTTTTT. Translation gives CSVRAGANTGELFF.

This clone was observed once. This sequence joins TRBV2 and TRBJ2-7, with D maybe TRBD2 (5 bases). The V end lost 8 bases, the J end lost 0 bases, and 14 bases lay between the germline ends. From germline, CDR1 is SNHLY and CDR2 FYNNEI. The CDR3 spans 14 residues. CDR3 region: CASGRDLDSYEQYF. The CDR3 region has the DNA TGTGCCAGCGGCCGGGATCTCGACTCCTACGAGCAGTACTTC.

The chain joins TRBV7-2 to TRBJ2-2; TRBD2 matches 16 bases. Germline assignment: CDR1 SGHTA and CDR2 FQGNSA. There are 17 residues in the CDR3. V lost 5 bases to trimming and J lost 4 bases; unmatched junction nucleotides: 4. For the CDR3, the DNA is TGTGCCAGCAGCCTGGGACTAGCGGGAGGGAGCACCGGGGAGCTGTTTTTT. Residues: CASSLGLAGGSTGELFF.

The chain employs TRBV30 and TRBJ1-4; 12 bases map to TRBD1. CDR1 and CDR2 (germline): GTSNPN, SVGIG (reference sequence). The V and J ends lost 3 bases and 8 bases, in that order; junction bases with no gene match: 7. The CDR3 extends over 15 amino acids. As DNA, the CDR3 is TGTGCCTGGAGCCCGGGACAGGGGGCAGGGGAAAAACTGTTTTTT. The encoded protein is CAWSPGQGAGEKLFF. Together with reference TRBV30 and TRBJ1-4, the CDR3 gives the full variable domain: SQTIHQWPATLVQPVGSPLSLECTVEGTSNPNLYWYRQAAGRGLQLLFYSVGIGQISSEVPQNLSASRPQDRQFILSSKKLLLSDSGFYLCAWSPGQGAGEKLFFGSGTQLSVL.

V is TRBV2 and J is TRBJ1-4; a possible D gene is TRBD1 (5 bases). Germline assignment: CDR1 SNHLY and CDR2 FYNNEI. V was clipped by 1 base and J by 7 bases, with 25 bases between them. This CDR3 is 19 amino acids long. The CDR3 spells CASSEGRFTGFSTREKLFF. For the CDR3, the DNA is TGTGCCAGCAGTGAAGGAAGGTTCACAGGTTTTTCTACACGTGAAAAACTGTTTTTT. Full variable domain (outside the CDR3, taken from reference TRBV2 and TRBJ1-4): EPEVTQTPSHQVTQMGQEVILRCVPISNHLYFYWYRQILGQKVEFLVSFYNNEISEKSEIFDDQFSVERPDGSNFTLKIRSTKLEDSAMYFCASSEGRFTGFSTREKLFFGSGTQLSVL.

The J gene is TRBJ1-4, the V gene TRBV5-6, with 8 bases matching TRBD1. Germline CDR1 SGHDT, CDR2 YYEEEE. The CDR3 has 17 amino acids. V shed 0 bases and J 4 bases; nucleotides not matched to a gene: 8. This chain's CDR3 is CASSLGQGAFVNEKLFF. DNA of the CDR3: TGTGCCAGCAGCTTGGGGCAGGGGGCCTTCGTTAATGAAAAACTGTTTTTT.

The chain recombines TRBV15 with TRBJ2-1, with TRBD2 matching over 8 bases. Germline V CDR1 and CDR2: LNHNV, YYDKDF (reference sequence). CDR3 length equals 15 residues. Germline trimming cut 0 bases from V and 11 bases from J; bases unmatched to any gene: 9. The chain's CDR3 is CATSRDMVAGSKQFF. The CDR3 DNA reads as TGTGCCACCAGCAGAGATATGGTAGCGGGAAGTAAGCAGTTCTTC.

The chain carries TRBV5-5 and TRBJ1-1, with D possibly matching TRBD1 (5 bases). The CDR3 spans 14 residues. Between the trimmed V and J ends, which lost 1 base and 1 base, there was a span of 8 bases. Germline V gives CDR1 SGHKS, CDR2 YYEKEE (reference sequence). The CDR3: CASSLRGANTEAFF. The CDR3 nucleotides are TGTGCCAGCAGCTTGAGGGGTGCGAACACTGAAGCTTTCTTT.

DNA for the CDR3: TGTGCCAGCAGCCTTGGACTAGCGGGGGGTTGGTCGACAGATACGCAGTATTTT. This gives the protein CASSLGLAGGWSTDTQYF. The genes are TRBV7-9 and TRBJ2-3; the match to TRBD2 covers 14 bases. J lost 3 bases, V lost 5 bases, and 10 bases had no gene match. This CDR3 is 18 amino acids long. The germline CDR1 and CDR2 sequences are SEHNR and FQNEAQ (reference sequence).

This chain joins TRBV23-1 and TRBJ2-3; 8 bases are shared with TRBD2. TRBV23-1 is an ORF, with its function uncertain. The CDR3 is 16 residues long. With 1 base clipped from V and 9 bases from J, the junction kept 12 bases outside the gene matches. For the CDR3, the DNA is TGCGCCAGCAGTCAATTTTGTAGCGGGGTAGCGGCCACGCAGTATTTT. Protein: CASSQFCSGVAATQYF.

The chain uses TRBV7-3 and TRBJ2-2; no reliable D call. The V gene lost 6 bases and the J gene lost 4 bases, with 15 bases spanning the gap. CDR1 is SGHTA, CDR2 FQGTGA, per germline. CDR3 size: 15 residues. CDR3 bases: TGTGCCAGCAGGGAGACCCCCGTGGGCACCGGGGAGCTGTTTTTT. Translation: CASRETPVGTGELFF.

The chain uses TRBV5-1 and TRBJ2-1; a weak D match, TRBD1 (5 bases). Looked up from germline, CDR1 is SGHRS and CDR2 is YFSETQ. V shed 0 bases and J shed 8 bases, with 15 bases lying between them. The CDR3 has 15 residues. The CDR3 sequence: CASSLVGRVLDEQFF. CDR3 DNA: TGCGCCAGCAGCTTGGTGGGCAGGGTTTTGGATGAGCAGTTCTTC.

The rearrangement joins TRBV19 to TRBJ2-6; TRBD1 might be the D (6 bases). V was trimmed by 4 bases and J by 10 bases, leaving 11 bases between them. Germline loops: CDR1 LNHDA, CDR2 SQIVND (reference sequence). This CDR3 has 13 residues. As DNA, the CDR3 is TGTGCCAGTAGTACGGACAGAACTAACGTCCTGACTTTC. As protein: CASSTDRTNVLTF.

The chain recombines TRBV7-9 with TRBJ2-3, with 8 bases fitting TRBD1. Germline V gene sequence: CDR1 SEHNR, CDR2 FQNEAQ (reference sequence). The CDR3 is made up of 17 amino acids. V lost 4 bases to trimming and J lost 5 bases; unmatched junction nucleotides: 14. The CDR3 DNA sequence: TGTGCCAGCAGCTCCCACGCCTCAGGGGGCGGAGTAGATACGCAGTATTTT. Translating gives CASSSHASGGGVDTQYF.

About this clone: It is likely a read error, because the conserved phenylalanine at the end of the CDR3 is missing. No DNA is shown, since the ends of the CDR3 on it are uncertain; the CDR3 is the one TCRdb lists. CDR3 protein: CASSELAG. The chain recombines TRBV6-1 with TRBJ2-7; the table's D call, TRBD2, has no DNA check behind it. The CDR3 is 8 amino acids in total, end residues counted. From germline, CDR1 is MNHNS and CDR2 SASEGT.

This chain links TRBV25-1 with TRBJ2-7, with 11 bases lining up with TRBD1. This CDR3 has 16 residues. V lost 4 bases and J lost 1; bases outside the gene matches: 6. The V gene's germline CDR1 is MGHDK and CDR2 SYGVNS. This CDR3 is CASSGTGGAMSYEQYF. The DNA for the CDR3 is TGTGCCAGCAGTGGGACAGGGGGCGCGATGTCCTACGAGCAGTACTTC.

The chain combines TRBV7-9 with TRBJ2-2; D gene unclear. This CDR3 region has 14 residues. Germline CDR1 and CDR2: SEHNR and FQNEAQ (reference sequence). V lost 3 bases and J 8 bases, leaving 13 bases between the germline ends. The CDR3 here is CASSFSTSAGELFF. CDR3 nucleotides: TGTGCCAGCAGCTTTAGTACGTCAGCGGGGGAGCTGTTTTTT.

The chain joins TRBV7-9 to TRBJ2-5; TRBD2 agrees at 13 bases. The CDR3 spans 16 residues. V was pared by 5 bases and J by 5 bases, with 8 bases of the junction left unmatched. Germline V lookup: CDR1 SEHNR, CDR2 FQNEAQ (reference sequence). CDR3 sequence reads: CASSAPGLAGLETQYF. For the CDR3, the DNA is TGTGCCAGCAGCGCCCCGGGACTAGCGGGGTTGGAGACCCAGTACTTC.

This clone was observed a few times. The junction shows a germline mismatch at one end, possibly a read error. V and J are TRBV7-9 and TRBJ1-1; possibly TRBD1 for D (5 bases). Germline CDR1 and CDR2: SEHNR and FQNEAQ (reference sequence). CDR3 size: 15 residues. The CDR3 DNA reads as TGTGCCAGCAGCTTAGGTGAGGGGCGCGGGAGTTCAAGGACCTTT. This encodes CASSLGEGRGSSRTF.

The chain recombines TRBV7-2 with TRBJ2-7; 13 nucleotides match TRBD2. The ends lost 5 bases at V and 2 bases at J; junction bases unmatched: 12. Germline CDR1 and CDR2: SGHTA and FQGNSA. The CDR3 is 18 residues long. The CDR3 region is CASSAQLAGGPYPYEQYF. DNA of the CDR3: TGTGCCAGCAGCGCGCAACTAGCGGGAGGGCCATATCCCTACGAGCAGTACTTC.

The chain has TRBV7-2 and TRBJ2-3; a possible D gene is TRBD2 (5 bases). CDR1 and CDR2 (germline): SGHTA, FQGNSA. CDR3 size: 13 residues. V lost 5 bases and J lost 2, with 8 bases in between. CDR3 in amino acids: CASSLDFTDTQYF. CDR3 nucleotides: TGTGCCAGCAGCCTGGACTTCACAGATACGCAGTATTTT.